Described below is a single T cell receptor beta chain sequence and its context. These data belong to a study of control samples from healthy donors and cancer patients. Clones were read by immunoSEQ multiplex PCR, and TCRdb kept only the in-frame ones, dropping some. The sample holds about 160,000 clones, roughly 93% seen once. The germline V gene has CDR1 SGHTA and CDR2 FQGNSA. With V trimmed by 5 bases and J by 13 bases, 4 bases remained unmatched. The CDR3 consists of 11 residues. This TCR derives from a man aged 18-30 years in good health. This chain connects TRBV7-2 to TRBJ2-1; 8 bases match TRBD2. The sample was blood. The CDR3 nucleotides read TGTGCCAGCAGCCACGGGACTAGTCAGTTCTTC. It encodes CASSHGTSQFF.